This TCR beta chain originates from a study of T cells in Graves' hyperthyroidism and ophthalmopathy. Study-wide results and limits: Blood samples included most of the expanded thyroid clonotypes exceeding 0.001. A median 6.5 months before onset, the model predicted ophthalmopathy.

RNA transcripts gave rise to amplified TCR beta CDR3 regions. In the first-round RT-PCR of the TCR CDR3, the HTBI primer set was used. TCRdb passed the multiplex PCR reads through MiXCR, listing each CDR3 protein once. The sample lists roughly 500,000 distinct CDR3 sequences; 46% were seen once. Germline CDR1 and CDR2: SEHNR and FQNEAQ (reference sequence). The length of the CDR3 is 13 residues. On this clonotype itself: Its antigen is unknown. An end of the junction does not agree with germline; a read error may underlie this.

A patient was excluded if there was uncontrolled infection, other autoimmune disease, pregnancy or lactation. Diagnoses were established using clinical symptoms, serum thyroxine and TRAb, thyroid ultrasound and orbital computed tomography. The chain recombines TRBV7-9 with TRBJ1-5; D unclear. This receptor was identified in an adult woman with Graves' disease, either hyperthyroidism or ophthalmopathy (not recorded which). The sample consisted of peripheral blood or thyroid tissue (not recorded which). As DNA, the CDR3 is TGCGCCAGCAGCCCCTCGGTCAATCAGCCCCAGCATTTT. It encodes CASSPSVNQPQHF. Full variable domain (rest looked up from reference TRBV7-9 and TRBJ1-5): DTGVSQNPRHKITKRGQNVTFRCDPISEHNRLYWYRQTLGQGPEFLTYFQNEAQLEKSRLLSDRFSAERPKGSFSTLEIQRTEQGDSAMYLCASSPSVNQPQHFGDGTRLSIL.